The entry below gives a single TCR beta chain sequence along with its context. It lacks a known antigen. Base qualities are not provided; no much larger clone lies one nucleotide away. This sample is part of a study of blood T cell repertoires in COVID-19 (dated by TCRdb to the early 2020s). The study in broad terms: Samples from collaborators originated in the United States, Italy and Spain and spanned both the acute and convalescent phases of COVID-19. The prospective study material was composed of cDNA or gDNA derived from T cells, B-cell-depleted T cells, or PBMCs. Deeply sampled blood TCRbeta repertoires from subjects exposed to, actively infected with, or recovered from COVID-19 were included in the dataset. The repertoires were made available in a free public database intended to serve as a resource for research on the immune response to SARS-CoV-2. The samples were drawn from the first 160 participants of the ongoing ImmuneRACE study and from some 1,300 subjects provided by 6 global collaborators. The sample metadata nearly always contained a de-identified subject ID, COVID-19 status, age in years and sex. Where HLA class I and class II types were available, the types were taken from metadata supplied by the sample provider, not from assay-based typing.

The germline ends are 12 bases apart after V is trimmed by 4 bases and J by 4 bases. Reading the germline V gene gives CDR1 SQVTM and CDR2 ANQGSEA. There are 13 amino acids in the CDR3, from cysteine to phenylalanine inclusive. The entry retains the CDR3 DNA only, 39 bases that are in frame from base 1. The immunoSEQ Assay, a bias-controlled multiplex PCR, was used to amplify TCRbeta CDR3 regions from genomic DNA. Per the authors' processing: The number of nucleated cells in each sample was estimated from the amplification of reference gene primers within the assay. Sequence reads were collapsed and filtered to measure the absolute abundance of every unique TCRbeta CDR3 rearrangement. For each sample, productive Simpson clonality was calculated by taking the square root of Simpson's diversity index across productive rearrangements. The source is immuneACCESS, and TCRdb retained only in-frame sequences with V and J called. Part of the clones is not carried over; for the studies checked, unresolved V genes explain less than half of this, and the remainder is unexplained. V and J calls and clone size are as listed in that table; D and trimming were resolved from the DNA. The sample table lists 13,000 or so clones, more than 75% of them with a count of one. In total, the top ten clones hold 14% of the sample.

Each collaborating institution followed its own protocols to collect whole blood in K2EDTA tubes. For TCRbeta analysis, collaborators shipped samples as frozen whole blood, isolated PBMCs, or DNA extracted from either of those sample types. What the work shows at the level of the full study, not this receptor alone: Clinical and demographic metadata were provided uncurated, with the amount varying by source and participant.

Material: peripheral blood. The sequence is built from TRBV29-1 and TRBJ2-3; 6 matching bases give a weak D call of TRBD1. The TCR was taken from a human donor in a cohort sampled during active COVID-19. At the DNA level, the sequence is TGCAGCGTTGCCCAGGACAGCTCAGATACGCAGTATTTT. This translates into CSVAQDSSDTQYF.